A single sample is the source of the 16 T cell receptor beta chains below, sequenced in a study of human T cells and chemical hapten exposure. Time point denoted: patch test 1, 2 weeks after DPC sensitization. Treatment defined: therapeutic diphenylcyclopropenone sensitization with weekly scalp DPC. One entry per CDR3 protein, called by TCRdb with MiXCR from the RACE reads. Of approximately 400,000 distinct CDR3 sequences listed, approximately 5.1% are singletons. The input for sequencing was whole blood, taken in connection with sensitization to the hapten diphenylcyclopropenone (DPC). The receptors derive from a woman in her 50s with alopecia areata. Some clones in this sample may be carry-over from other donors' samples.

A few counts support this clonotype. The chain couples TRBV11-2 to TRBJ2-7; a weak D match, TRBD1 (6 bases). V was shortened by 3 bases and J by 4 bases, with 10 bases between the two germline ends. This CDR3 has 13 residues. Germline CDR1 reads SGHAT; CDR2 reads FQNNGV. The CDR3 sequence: CASSLTQGYEQYF. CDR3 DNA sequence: TGTGCCAGCAGCTTGACGCAGGGGTACGAGCAGTACTTC.

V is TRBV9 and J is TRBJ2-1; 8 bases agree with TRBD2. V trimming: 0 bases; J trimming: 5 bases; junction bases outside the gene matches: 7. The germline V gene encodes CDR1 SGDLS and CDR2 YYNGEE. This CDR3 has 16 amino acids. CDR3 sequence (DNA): TGTGCCAGCAGCGTAGAAGGACTAGCCTATGACAATGAGCAGTTCTTC. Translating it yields CASSVEGLAYDNEQFF.

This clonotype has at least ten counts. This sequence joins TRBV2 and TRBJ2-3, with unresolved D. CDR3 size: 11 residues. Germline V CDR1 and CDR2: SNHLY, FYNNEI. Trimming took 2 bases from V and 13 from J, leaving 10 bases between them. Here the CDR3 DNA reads TGTGCCAGCAGTGAAACTCTAGATGAGTATTTT. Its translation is CASSETLDEYF.

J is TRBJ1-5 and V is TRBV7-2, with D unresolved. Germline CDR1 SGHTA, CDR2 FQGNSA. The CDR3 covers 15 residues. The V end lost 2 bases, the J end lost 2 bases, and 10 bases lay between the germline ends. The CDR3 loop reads CASSLYKGGNQPQHF. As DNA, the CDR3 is TGTGCCAGCAGCTTATACAAGGGCGGCAATCAGCCCCAGCATTTT.

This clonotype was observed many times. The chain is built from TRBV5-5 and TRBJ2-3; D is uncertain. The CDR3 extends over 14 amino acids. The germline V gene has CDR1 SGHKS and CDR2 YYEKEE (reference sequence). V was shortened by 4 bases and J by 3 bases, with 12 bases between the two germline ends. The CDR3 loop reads CASSASLGTDTQYF. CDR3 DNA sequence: TGTGCCAGCAGCGCGAGCCTTGGGACAGATACGCAGTATTTT.

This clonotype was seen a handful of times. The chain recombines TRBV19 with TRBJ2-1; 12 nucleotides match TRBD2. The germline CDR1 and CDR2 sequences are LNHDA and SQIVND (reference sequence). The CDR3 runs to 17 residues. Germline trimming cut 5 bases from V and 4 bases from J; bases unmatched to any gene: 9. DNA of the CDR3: TGTGCCAGTAGTCCGGGACTAGCGGGCCATTCGTACAATGAGCAGTTCTTC. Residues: CASSPGLAGHSYNEQFF.

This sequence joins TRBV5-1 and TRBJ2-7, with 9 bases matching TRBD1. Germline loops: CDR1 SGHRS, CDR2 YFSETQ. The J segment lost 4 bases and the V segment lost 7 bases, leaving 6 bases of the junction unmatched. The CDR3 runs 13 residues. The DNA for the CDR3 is TGCGCCAGCCGGGACAGGGCCATGTACGAGCAGTACTTC. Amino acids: CASRDRAMYEQYF.

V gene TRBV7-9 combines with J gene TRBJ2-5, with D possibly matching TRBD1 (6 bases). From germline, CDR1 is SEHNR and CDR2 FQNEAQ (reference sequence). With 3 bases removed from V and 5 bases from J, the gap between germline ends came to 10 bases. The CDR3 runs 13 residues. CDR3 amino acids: CASSFPGVETQYF. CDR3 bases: TGTGCCAGCAGCTTCCCAGGGGTCGAGACCCAGTACTTC.

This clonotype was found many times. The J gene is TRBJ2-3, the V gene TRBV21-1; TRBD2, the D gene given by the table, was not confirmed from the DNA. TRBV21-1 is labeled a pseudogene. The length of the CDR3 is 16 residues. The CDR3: CASSEGLADLTDTQYF. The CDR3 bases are TGTGCCAGCAGCGAGGGCCTAGCGGATCTCACAGATACGCAGTATTTT.

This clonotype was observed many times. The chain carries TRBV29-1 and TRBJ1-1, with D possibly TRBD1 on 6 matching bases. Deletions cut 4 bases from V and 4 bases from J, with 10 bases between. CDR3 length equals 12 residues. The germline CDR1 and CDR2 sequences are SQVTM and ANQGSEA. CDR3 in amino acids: CSVGQGSTEAFF. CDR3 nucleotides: TGCAGCGTTGGCCAGGGGAGCACTGAAGCTTTCTTT.

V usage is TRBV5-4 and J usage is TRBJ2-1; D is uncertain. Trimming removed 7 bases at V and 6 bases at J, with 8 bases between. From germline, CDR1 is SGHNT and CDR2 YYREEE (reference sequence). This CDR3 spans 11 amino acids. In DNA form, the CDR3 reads TGTGCCAGCGAGGAAGTCAATGAGCAGTTCTTC. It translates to CASEEVNEQFF.

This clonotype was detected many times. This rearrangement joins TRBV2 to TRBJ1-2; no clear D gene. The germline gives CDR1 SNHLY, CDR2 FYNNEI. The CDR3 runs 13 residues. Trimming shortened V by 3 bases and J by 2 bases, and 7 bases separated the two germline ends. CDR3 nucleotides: TGTGCCAGCAGTGATGGATTCAACTATGGCTACACCTTC. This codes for CASSDGFNYGYTF.

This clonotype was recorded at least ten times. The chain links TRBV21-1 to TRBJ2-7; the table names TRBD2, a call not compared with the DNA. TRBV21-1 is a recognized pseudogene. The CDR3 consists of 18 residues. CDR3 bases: TGTGCCAGCAGCACCCCCCGGGCTAGCCGGTCCTTCACCCACGAGCAGTACTTC. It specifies CASSTPRASRSFTHEQYF.

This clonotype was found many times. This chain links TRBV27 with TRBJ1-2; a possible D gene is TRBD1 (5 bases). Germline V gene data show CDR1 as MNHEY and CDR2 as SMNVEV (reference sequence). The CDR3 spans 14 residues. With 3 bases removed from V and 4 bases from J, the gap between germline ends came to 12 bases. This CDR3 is CASSLRGKGYGYTF. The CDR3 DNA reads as TGTGCCAGCAGTTTGAGGGGTAAAGGCTATGGCTACACCTTC.

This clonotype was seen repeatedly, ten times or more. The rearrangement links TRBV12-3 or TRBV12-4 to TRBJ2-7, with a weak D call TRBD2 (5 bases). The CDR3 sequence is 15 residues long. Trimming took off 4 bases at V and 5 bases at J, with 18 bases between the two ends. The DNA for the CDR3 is TGTGCCAGCAGTTACGCCCGGAGGTTCGCTAACGAGCAGTACTTC. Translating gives CASSYARRFANEQYF.

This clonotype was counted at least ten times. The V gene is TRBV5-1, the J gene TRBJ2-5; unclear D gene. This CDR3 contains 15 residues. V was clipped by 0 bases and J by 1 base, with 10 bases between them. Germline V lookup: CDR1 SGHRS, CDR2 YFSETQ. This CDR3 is CASSLAGQTQETQYF. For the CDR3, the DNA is TGCGCCAGCAGCTTGGCGGGTCAGACCCAAGAGACCCAGTACTTC.